This paragraph covers one T cell receptor (beta chain) sequence. This sample was taken from a study of blood T cell repertoires in COVID-19. Participant reports of clinical history set cohort assignment. Sequencing used immunoSEQ multiplex PCR; TCRdb keeps in-frame clones, though not all of them. The sample has around 200,000 clones, approximately 90% seen once. The material sequenced was PBMCs or T cells enriched from blood (not recorded which). This clonotype originated in a woman under 30 who had recovered from COVID-19.

Written as DNA, the CDR3 is TGTGCCAGCAGCCTCAGGGGAGACCTTTCTTATACGCAGTATTTT. This encodes CASSLRGDLSYTQYF. J is TRBJ2-3 and V is TRBV9; weak D call: TRBD1 (6 bases). The CDR3 runs 15 residues. CDR1 and CDR2 from the germline V gene are SGDLS and YYNGEE. Trimming stripped 4 bases from V and 7 bases from J, with 19 bases between.